The rows below give T cell receptor beta chains drawn from one sample of a study of blood T cell repertoires in COVID-19. TCRdb's copy holds only in-frame clones and misses some; the assay was immunoSEQ multiplex PCR. The data contain about 67,000 clones, 87% of them singletons. What was sequenced was peripheral blood. The receptors were gathered from an elderly woman with acute or convalescent COVID-19. The CDR3 runs from the conserved cysteine through the conserved F or W. The D gene is left open where the match is weak. Not all rows give a size; the values are once, few, many and, for expanded clones, a class.

>TRBV18|NA|TRBJ1-2|NA
TGTGCCAGCTCACCATCTGCCTACCCCGGCTATGGCTACACCTTC
CASSPSAYPGYGYTF
>TRBV10-2|TRBD1|TRBJ1-2|NA
TGCGCCAGCAGTGAGTATCTCAGGGGGCGCGATGGCTACACCTTC
CASSEYLRGRDGYTF
>TRBV27|NA|TRBJ2-5|NA
TGTGCCAGCAGTTTAGGAGTCCCCCCAGAGACCCAGTACTTC
CASSLGVPPETQYF
>TRBV6-1|NA|TRBJ2-7|once
TGTGCCAGCAGTGAGACTACTATCCCCTACGAGCAGTACTTC
CASSETTIPYEQYF
>TRBV28|TRBD1|TRBJ1-2|NA
TGTGCCAGCAGTTTAGGGACAGGGTTATTCTATGGCTACACCTTC
CASSLGTGLFYGYTF
>TRBV28|NA|TRBJ1-4|NA
TGTGCCAGCAGTTTGGGACACCTTGAAAAACTGTTTTTT
CASSLGHLEKLFF
>TRBV6-5|NA|TRBJ2-3|NA
TGTGCCAGCAACGAGGTCCCCCTCGCGGATACGCAGTATTTT
CASNEVPLADTQYF
>TRBV28|NA|TRBJ1-1|NA
TGTGCCACGACTGGACTCACGAACACTGAAGCTTTCTTT
CATTGLTNTEAFF
>TRBV2|TRBD2|TRBJ2-3|few
TGTGCCAGCAGTCGAAGCGGGGGCAGCACAGATACGCAGTATTTT
CASSRSGGSTDTQYF
>TRBV10-2|NA|TRBJ1-2|NA
TGCGCCAGCTACGGGGACTTGGACGGCTACACCTTC
CASYGDLDGYTF
>TRBV27|NA|TRBJ2-1|NA
TGTGCCAGCAGTTTTAGCCCCATTTTTAATGAGCAGTTCTTC
CASSFSPIFNEQFF
>TRBV7-9|NA|TRBJ1-1|NA
TGTGCCAGCAGTTCACAGGGTAACACTGAAGCTTTCTTT
CASSSQGNTEAFF
>TRBV5-6|NA|TRBJ2-1|few
TGTGCCAGCAGCTACGTGGGGAGTATACGCAATGAGCAGTTCTTC
CASSYVGSIRNEQFF
>TRBV3-1/TRBV3-2|NA|TRBJ1-4|NA
TGTGCCAGCAGCCGGGCGGGAAATGAAAAACTGTTTTTT
CASSRAGNEKLFF
>TRBV2|NA|TRBJ2-5|NA
TGTGCCAGCAGTACTGAACGGGGGACCCAGTACTTC
CASSTERGTQYF
>TRBV29-1|NA|TRBJ2-1|NA
TGCAGCGGTCTTTCCGGGACACCGGAGCAGTTCTTC
CSGLSGTPEQFF
>TRBV6-5|TRBD2|TRBJ2-3|NA
TGTGCCAGCGGACTAGCGGGGGGAGATACGCAGTATTTT
CASGLAGGDTQYF
>TRBV6-4|TRBD1|TRBJ2-7|NA
TGTGCCAGCAGTGACTCCAAGACAGGGGATCCCTCCCGCCTCTACGAGCAGTACTTC
CASSDSKTGDPSRLYEQYF
>TRBV5-5|TRBD1|TRBJ2-7|once
TGTGCCAGCAGCTTCTCCGCTCCCGGGACAGCCAGCTCCTACGAGCAGTACTTC
CASSFSAPGTASSYEQYF
>TRBV7-2|NA|TRBJ2-3|NA
TGTGCCAGCAGCTCCTATTCGGGGGCAGATACGCAGTATTTT
CASSSYSGADTQYF
>TRBV6-2/TRBV6-3|TRBD1|TRBJ1-6|NA
TGTGCCAGCAGTCACCGGACAGGGGGACCGTATTCACCCCTCCACTTT
CASSHRTGGPYSPLHF
>TRBV5-1|TRBD2|TRBJ2-1|NA
TGCGCCAGCAGCTTGGGGTTAGGGACTACGGGCCCTGAGCAGTTCTTC
CASSLGLGTTGPEQFF
>TRBV7-9|NA|TRBJ1-2|few
TGTGCCAGCAGCTTAGCTCCTCGAGACGGGGGCTACACCTTC
CASSLAPRDGGYTF
>TRBV28|NA|TRBJ2-1|NA
TGTGCCACCCGCGGCCCGTACAATGAGCAGTTCTTC
CATRGPYNEQFF
>TRBV7-9|NA|TRBJ2-3|NA
TGTGCCAGCAGCTTATTGGGCAGCTCAGATACGCAGTATTTT
CASSLLGSSDTQYF
>TRBV7-7|NA|TRBJ2-5|NA
TGTGCCAGCAGCTTATTCGGGGGAGCCCAAGAGACCCAGTACTTC
CASSLFGGAQETQYF
>TRBV5-1|NA|TRBJ2-2|few
TGCGCCAGCAGCTCCGGGGAGGGGGTGAACACCGGGGAGCTGTTTTTT
CASSSGEGVNTGELFF
>TRBV15|TRBD2|TRBJ2-1|once
TGTGCCACCAGCATATCAGCCGGACTAGCGGGGGACAATGAGCAGTTCTTC
CATSISAGLAGDNEQFF
>TRBV19|NA|TRBJ1-2|NA
TGTGCCAGTAGCCTCTACCAGGGCAGTAACTATGGCTACACCTTC
CASSLYQGSNYGYTF
>TRBV9|TRBD1|TRBJ1-1|NA
TGTGCCAGCAGCCCGCGGACAGGCAACACTGAAGCTTTCTTT
CASSPRTGNTEAFF
>TRBV7-5|NA|TRBJ2-7|NA
TGTGTCAGAAGCTCGCTCGGGGACAGGGTCTCCTACGAGCAGTACTTC
CVRSSLGDRVSYEQYF
>TRBV5-1|NA|TRBJ2-7|once
TGCGCCAGCAGCTTGTTGGGCTATAGGGAGCAGTACTTC
CASSLLGYREQYF
>TRBV27|TRBD2|TRBJ2-1|NA
TGTGCCAGCAGTTCGGGACTAGCGGGGGGGTCCTTCGGGAGTGAGCAGTTCTTC
CASSSGLAGGSFGSEQFF
>TRBV11-2|NA|TRBJ1-3|NA
TGTGCCAGCAGCTCTCTCGGGGGATTTGGGAACACCATATATTTT
CASSSLGGFGNTIYF
>TRBV5-5|TRBD1|TRBJ1-2|NA
TGTGCCAGCAGCTTGGTACAGGGGACGGGCTACACCTTC
CASSLVQGTGYTF
>TRBV7-2|NA|TRBJ2-2|NA
TGTGCCAGCAGCCCTAGGCCGGGAGTTCGTACCGGGGAGCTGTTTTTT
CASSPRPGVRTGELFF
>TRBV6-5|TRBD1|TRBJ1-2|NA
TGTGCCAGCAGTTTCCGGGACCCAGGGGGCTATGGCTACACCTTC
CASSFRDPGGYGYTF
>TRBV19|NA|TRBJ1-5|NA
TGTGCCAGTAACAGTTTTCGGAATCAGCCCCAGCATTTT
CASNSFRNQPQHF
>TRBV29-1|NA|TRBJ2-1|NA
TGCAGCGTTGGACCCAGGAACTACAATGAGCAGTTCTTC
CSVGPRNYNEQFF
>TRBV28|NA|TRBJ1-1|NA
TGTGCCAGCACCCTAACGAAGGGGAGGCACACTGAAGCTTTCTTT
CASTLTKGRHTEAFF
>TRBV5-1|NA|TRBJ2-1|NA
TGCGCCAGCAGCTTTGAGGGCCGGTACAATGAGCAGTTCTTC
CASSFEGRYNEQFF
>TRBV24-1|NA|TRBJ2-1|NA
TGTGCCACCAGTGATTTGGGACGGGAGAGCTCCTACAATGAGCAGTTCTTC
CATSDLGRESSYNEQFF
>TRBV3-1/TRBV3-2|NA|TRBJ2-4|NA
TGTGCCAGCAGTACTAGCAGGCTAGCCAAAAACATTCAGTACTTC
CASSTSRLAKNIQYF
>TRBV5-1|NA|TRBJ1-1|NA
TGCGCCAGCAGCGGGGCAGGGTTCACTGAAGCTTTCTTT
CASSGAGFTEAFF
>TRBV7-9|NA|TRBJ2-7|once
TGTGCCAGCAGCTTTAGCAGGGGCAGATTCTCCGAGCAGTACTTC
CASSFSRGRFSEQYF
>TRBV7-9|NA|TRBJ1-3|NA
TGTGCCAGCAGTACAGGATCTGGAAACACCATATATTTT
CASSTGSGNTIYF